There are a few counts of the clone carrying this TCR beta chain. Its antigen is unidentified. The CDR3 loop spans 17 amino acids. In germline, CDR1 is SGDLS, CDR2 YYNGEE. V was pared by 0 bases and J by 5 bases, with 9 bases of the junction left unmatched. The sample comes from a study of blood T cells in healthy people across ages. Findings and caveats of the study: Diversity estimates from one million T cells were considered underestimates.

PCR was performed a second time for 7 to 11 cycles using a sample-barcoded 5' primer and a J-beta primer mix. TCRdb used MiXCR to reprocess the 5' RACE reads, holding one entry per CDR3 protein. The sample shows around 1,500,000 distinct CDR3 sequences, 28% of them seen only once. In terms of origin and age, donors were healthy Caucasian individuals from Russia aged about 6 to 90. This chain uses TRBV9 with TRBJ2-1; TRBD2 agrees at 9 bases. This receptor was obtained from a woman aged 30 to 39 in good health. Sequences were obtained from blood. The CDR3 spells CASSVGSRTSVNNEQFF. The CDR3 DNA reads as TGTGCCAGCAGCGTAGGCTCTCGGACTAGCGTAAACAATGAGCAGTTCTTC.